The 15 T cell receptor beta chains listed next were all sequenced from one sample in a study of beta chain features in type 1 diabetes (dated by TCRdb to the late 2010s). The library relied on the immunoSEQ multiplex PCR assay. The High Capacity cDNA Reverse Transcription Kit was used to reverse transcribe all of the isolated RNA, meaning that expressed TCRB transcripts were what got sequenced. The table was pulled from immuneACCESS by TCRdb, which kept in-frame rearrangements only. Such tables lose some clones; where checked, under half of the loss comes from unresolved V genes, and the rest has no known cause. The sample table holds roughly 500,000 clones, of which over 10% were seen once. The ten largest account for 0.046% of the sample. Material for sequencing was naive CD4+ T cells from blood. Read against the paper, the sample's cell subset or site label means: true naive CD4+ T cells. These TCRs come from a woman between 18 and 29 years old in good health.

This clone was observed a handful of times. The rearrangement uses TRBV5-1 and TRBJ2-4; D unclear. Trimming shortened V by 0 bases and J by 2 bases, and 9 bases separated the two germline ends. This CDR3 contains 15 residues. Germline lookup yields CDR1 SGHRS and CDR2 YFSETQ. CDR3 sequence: CASSLVPETKNIQYF. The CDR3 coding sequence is TGCGCCAGCAGCTTGGTTCCAGAGACCAAAAACATTCAGTACTTC.

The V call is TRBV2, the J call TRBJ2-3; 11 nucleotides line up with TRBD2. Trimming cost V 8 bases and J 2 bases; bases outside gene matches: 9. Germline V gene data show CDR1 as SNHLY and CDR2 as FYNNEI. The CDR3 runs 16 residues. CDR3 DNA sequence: TGTGCCAGCGGGCTAGCGGGGGGAATTTCCACAGATACGCAGTATTTT. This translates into CASGLAGGISTDTQYF.

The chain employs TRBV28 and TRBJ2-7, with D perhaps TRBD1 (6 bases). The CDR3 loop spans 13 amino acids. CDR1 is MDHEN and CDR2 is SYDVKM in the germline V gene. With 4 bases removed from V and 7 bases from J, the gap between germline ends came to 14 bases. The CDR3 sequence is CASSSPSRGEQYF. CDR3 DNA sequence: TGTGCCAGCAGTTCGCCCTCGAGGGGGGAGCAGTACTTC.

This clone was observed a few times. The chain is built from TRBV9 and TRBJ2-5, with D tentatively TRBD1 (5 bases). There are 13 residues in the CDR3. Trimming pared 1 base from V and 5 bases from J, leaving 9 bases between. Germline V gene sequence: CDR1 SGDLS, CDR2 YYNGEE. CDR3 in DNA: TGTGCCAGCAGCGTACAAGACAGCGAGACCCAGTACTTC. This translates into CASSVQDSETQYF.

CDR3 in amino acids: CASSLLLDYSPLHF. DNA for the CDR3: TGTGCCAGCAGTTTGCTTTTGGATTATTCACCCCTCCACTTT. The chain employs TRBV27 and TRBJ1-6; D gene uncertain. Germline V CDR1 and CDR2: MNHEY, SMNVEV (reference sequence). This CDR3 is built from 14 residues. V lost 3 bases to trimming and J lost 8 bases, with 11 bases between them.

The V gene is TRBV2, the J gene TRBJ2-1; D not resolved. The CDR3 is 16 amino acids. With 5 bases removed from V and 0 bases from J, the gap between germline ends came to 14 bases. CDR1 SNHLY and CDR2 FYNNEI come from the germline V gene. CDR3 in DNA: TGTGCCAGCAGTAGGTTACGGACCAGCTCCTACAATGAGCAGTTCTTC. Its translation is CASSRLRTSSYNEQFF. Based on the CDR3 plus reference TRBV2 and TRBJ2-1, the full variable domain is EPEVTQTPSHQVTQMGQEVILRCVPISNHLYFYWYRQILGQKVEFLVSFYNNEISEKSEIFDDQFSVERPDGSNFTLKIRSTKLEDSAMYFCASSRLRTSSYNEQFFGPGTRLTVL.

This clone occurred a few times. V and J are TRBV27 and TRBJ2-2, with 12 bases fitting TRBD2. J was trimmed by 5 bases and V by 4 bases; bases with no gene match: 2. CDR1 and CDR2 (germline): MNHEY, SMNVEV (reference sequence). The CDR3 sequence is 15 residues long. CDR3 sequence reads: CASSSGLAGTGELFF. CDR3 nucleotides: TGTGCCAGCAGTTCAGGACTAGCGGGGACCGGGGAGCTGTTTTTT.

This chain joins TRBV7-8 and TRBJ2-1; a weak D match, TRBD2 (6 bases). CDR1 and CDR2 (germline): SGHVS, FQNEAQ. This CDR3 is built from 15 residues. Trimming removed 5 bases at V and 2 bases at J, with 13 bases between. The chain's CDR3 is CASSPDGGAYNEQFF. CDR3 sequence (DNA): TGTGCCAGCAGCCCTGATGGCGGGGCCTACAATGAGCAGTTCTTC. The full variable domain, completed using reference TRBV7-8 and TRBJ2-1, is GAGVSQSPRYKVAKRGQDVALRCDPISGHVSLFWYQQALGQGPEFLTYFQNEAQLDKSGLPSDRFFAERPEGSVSTLKIQRTQQEDSAVYLCASSPDGGAYNEQFFGPGTRLTVL.

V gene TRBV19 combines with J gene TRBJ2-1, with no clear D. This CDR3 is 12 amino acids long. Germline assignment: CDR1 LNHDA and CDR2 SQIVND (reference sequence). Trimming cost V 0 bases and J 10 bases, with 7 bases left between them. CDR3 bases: TGTGCCAGTAGTATAGACAGAGGAGAGCAGTTCTTC. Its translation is CASSIDRGEQFF.

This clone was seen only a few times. This CDR3 is CSVADRSSYNEQFF. CDR3 nucleotides: TGCAGCGTTGCAGACAGAAGCTCCTACAATGAGCAGTTCTTC. V and J are TRBV29-1 and TRBJ2-1; tentative D call: TRBD1 (5 bases). V was pared by 4 bases and J by 0 bases, with 10 bases between. The germline V gene encodes CDR1 SQVTM and CDR2 ANQGSEA. The CDR3 has 14 residues.

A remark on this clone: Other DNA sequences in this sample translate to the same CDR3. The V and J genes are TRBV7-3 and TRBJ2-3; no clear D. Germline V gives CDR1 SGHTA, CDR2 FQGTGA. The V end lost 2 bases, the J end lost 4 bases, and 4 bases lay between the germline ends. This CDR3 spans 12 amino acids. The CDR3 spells CASSLLADTQYF. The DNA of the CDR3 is TGTGCCAGCAGCTTATTAGCAGATACGCAGTATTTT.

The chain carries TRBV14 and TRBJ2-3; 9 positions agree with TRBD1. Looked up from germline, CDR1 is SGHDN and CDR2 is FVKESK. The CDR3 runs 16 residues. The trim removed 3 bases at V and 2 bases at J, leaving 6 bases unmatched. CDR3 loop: CASSQRTGVSTDTQYF. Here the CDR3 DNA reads TGTGCCAGCAGCCAGCGGACAGGGGTCTCCACAGATACGCAGTATTTT.

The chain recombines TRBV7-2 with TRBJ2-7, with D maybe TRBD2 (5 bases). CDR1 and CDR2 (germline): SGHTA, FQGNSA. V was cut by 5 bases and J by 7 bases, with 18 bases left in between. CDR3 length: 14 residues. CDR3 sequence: CASSLTDGGGEQYV. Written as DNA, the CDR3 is TGTGCCAGCAGCCTCACCGACGGCGGCGGGGAGCAGTACGTC.

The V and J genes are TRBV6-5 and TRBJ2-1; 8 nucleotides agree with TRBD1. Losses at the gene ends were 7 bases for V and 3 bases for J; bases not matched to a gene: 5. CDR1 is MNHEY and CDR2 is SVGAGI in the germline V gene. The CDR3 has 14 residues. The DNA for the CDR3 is TGTGCCAGCAAACCGGGACAGGTCTACAATGAGCAGTTCTTC. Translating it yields CASKPGQVYNEQFF.

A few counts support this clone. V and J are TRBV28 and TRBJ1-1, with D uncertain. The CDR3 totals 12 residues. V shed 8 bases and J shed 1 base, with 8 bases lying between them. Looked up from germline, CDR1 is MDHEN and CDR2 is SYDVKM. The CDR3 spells CASGSRNTEAFF. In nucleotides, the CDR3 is TGTGCCAGCGGGTCACGGAACACTGAAGCTTTCTTT.